Each of the 11 T cell receptor beta chains below was sequenced from the same sample in a study of blood T cells in healthy people across ages. A second PCR of 7 to 11 cycles used a sample-barcoded 5' primer and a J-beta primer mix. TCRdb reprocessed the 5' RACE reads with MiXCR, giving one entry per CDR3 protein. The table includes 1.5 million to 1.9 million distinct CDR3 sequences, 35% to 45% detected once. The sequencing input was blood. Receptor source: a woman between 18 and 29 years old in good health.

This clonotype showed up just a few times. V gene TRBV7-2 combines with J gene TRBJ2-7; D remains ambiguous. V was trimmed by 5 bases and J by 0 bases, leaving 11 bases between them. CDR1 and CDR2 from the germline V gene are SGHTA and FQGNSA. The CDR3 sequence is 14 residues long. CDR3 DNA: TGTGCCAGCAGCACCAACAGATACTCCTACGAGCAGTACTTC. This codes for CASSTNRYSYEQYF.

About this clonotype itself: The junction and the germline gene differ at one end; a read error may be behind it. V gene TRBV7-6 combines with J gene TRBJ2-4, with 9 bases lining up with TRBD2. Germline CDR1 reads SGHVS; CDR2 reads FNYEAQ. This CDR3 spans 17 amino acids. The CDR3 DNA is TGTGCCAGCAGTTTTGAAGCGGGGGGACTAGCCAAAAACGTTCAGTACTTC. The encoded protein is CASSFEAGGLAKNVQYF.

This chain joins TRBV9 and TRBJ2-5, with D unclear. The germline V gene encodes CDR1 SGDLS and CDR2 YYNGEE. The CDR3 spans 13 residues. V was pared by 1 base and J by 11 bases, with 15 bases between. CDR3 DNA: TGTGCCAGCAGCGTATTGGGGAACAATGAGCAGTACTTC. Its translation: CASSVLGNNEQYF.

The rearrangement links TRBV7-9 to TRBJ1-2; TRBD1 agrees at 7 bases. Germline V CDR1 and CDR2: SEHNR, FQNEAQ (reference sequence). This CDR3 comprises 14 residues. Losses at the gene ends were 4 bases for V and 8 bases for J; bases not matched to a gene: 10. The CDR3 nucleotides read TGTGCCAGCAGCTCTGGACAGGAACCTAGGGGCTACACCTTC. It is translated as CASSSGQEPRGYTF.

The V and J genes are TRBV7-9 and TRBJ1-1, with no clear D. The CDR3 length is 14 residues. CDR1 and CDR2 (germline): SEHNR, FQNEAQ (reference sequence). The V end was cut by 5 bases, the J end by 1 base, with 11 bases between. CDR3 nucleotides: TGTGCCAGCAGCGCCCAGGCAGGGAACACTGAAGCTTTCTTT. The encoded protein is CASSAQAGNTEAFF.

V is TRBV30 and J is TRBJ2-5, with D tentatively TRBD1 (6 bases). The CDR3 extends over 13 amino acids. Germline CDR1 and CDR2: GTSNPN and SVGIG (reference sequence). V lost 2 bases and J lost 4, with 11 bases in between. CDR3 region: CAWSRRRGETQYF. CDR3 DNA sequence: TGTGCCTGGAGTAGGCGCAGGGGAGAGACCCAGTACTTC.

With regard to this clonotype: A much larger clonotype is one base distant, so this may be a read error. This chain connects TRBV5-6 to TRBJ2-3; 11 bases are shared with TRBD2. Germline CDR1 reads SGHDT; CDR2 reads YYEEEE. This CDR3 comprises 15 residues. The CDR3 nucleotides read TGTGCCAGCAGCTCGGGGACTAGCGGATCAGATATGCAGTATTTT. It encodes CASSSGTSGSDMQYF.

The V call is TRBV20-1, the J call TRBJ1-1; the D is unclear. Germline CDR1 reads DFQATT; CDR2 reads SNEGSKA (reference sequence). The V end lost 7 bases, the J end lost 0 bases, and 9 bases lay between the germline ends. This CDR3 is 12 amino acids long. The CDR3, as DNA: TGCAGTGGAGGAGAGCTGAACACTGAAGCTTTCTTT. It is translated as CSGGELNTEAFF.

V usage is TRBV28 and J usage is TRBJ1-1, with D tentatively TRBD1 (6 bases). The CDR3 consists of 15 residues. Deletions cut 4 bases from V and 4 bases from J, with 16 bases between. The germline V gene has CDR1 MDHEN and CDR2 SYDVKM. CDR3 nucleotides: TGTGCCAGCAGTTCCATGGGGGCCGGGGTCACTGAAGCTTTCTTT. It translates to CASSSMGAGVTEAFF.

The genes are TRBV12-3 or TRBV12-4 and TRBJ1-5, with D uncertain. V was shortened by 5 bases and J by 8 bases, with 16 bases between the two germline ends. This CDR3 region has 14 residues. The CDR3 protein is CASSPATVREPQHF. The CDR3, as DNA: TGTGCCAGCAGTCCGGCGACGGTGAGGGAGCCCCAGCATTTT.

V usage is TRBV7-8 and J usage is TRBJ1-1; no clear D gene. The length of the CDR3 is 14 residues. V was pared by 5 bases and J by 4 bases, with 14 bases between. In germline, CDR1 is SGHVS, CDR2 FQNEAQ. CDR3 nucleotides: TGTGCCAGCAGCCCCCGGTTGGGTTCCACTGAAGCTTTCTTT. Amino acids: CASSPRLGSTEAFF.